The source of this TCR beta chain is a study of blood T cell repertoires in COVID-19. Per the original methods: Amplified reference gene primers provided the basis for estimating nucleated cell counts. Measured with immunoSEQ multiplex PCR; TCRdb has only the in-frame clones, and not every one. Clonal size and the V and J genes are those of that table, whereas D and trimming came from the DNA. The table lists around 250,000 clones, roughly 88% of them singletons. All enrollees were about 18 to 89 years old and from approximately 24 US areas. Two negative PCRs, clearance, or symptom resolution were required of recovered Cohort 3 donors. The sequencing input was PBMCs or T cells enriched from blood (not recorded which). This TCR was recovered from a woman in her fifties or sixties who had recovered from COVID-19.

The CDR3 protein is CASSLLGTGGLIGYGYTF. The CDR3 nucleotides are TGTGCCAGCAGTTTATTGGGAACAGGGGGCCTCATCGGCTATGGCTACACCTTC. This chain links TRBV28 with TRBJ1-2; 9 bases match TRBD1. CDR3 size: 18 residues. From germline, CDR1 is MDHEN and CDR2 SYDVKM. V lost 1 base, J lost 4 bases, and 13 bases stayed unmatched.